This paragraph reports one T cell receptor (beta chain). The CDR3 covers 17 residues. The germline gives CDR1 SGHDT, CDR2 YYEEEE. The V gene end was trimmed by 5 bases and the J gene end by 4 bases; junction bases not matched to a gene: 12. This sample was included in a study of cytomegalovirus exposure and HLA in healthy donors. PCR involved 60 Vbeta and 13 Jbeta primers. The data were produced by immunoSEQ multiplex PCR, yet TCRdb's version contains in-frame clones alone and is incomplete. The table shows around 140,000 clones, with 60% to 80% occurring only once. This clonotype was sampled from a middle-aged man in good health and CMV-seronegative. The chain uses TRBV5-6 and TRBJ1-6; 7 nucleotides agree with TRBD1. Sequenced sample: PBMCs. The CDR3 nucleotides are TGTGCCAGCAGTTCCCTTGACAGGGAACCGTATAATTCACCCCTCCACTTT. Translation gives CASSSLDREPYNSPLHF.